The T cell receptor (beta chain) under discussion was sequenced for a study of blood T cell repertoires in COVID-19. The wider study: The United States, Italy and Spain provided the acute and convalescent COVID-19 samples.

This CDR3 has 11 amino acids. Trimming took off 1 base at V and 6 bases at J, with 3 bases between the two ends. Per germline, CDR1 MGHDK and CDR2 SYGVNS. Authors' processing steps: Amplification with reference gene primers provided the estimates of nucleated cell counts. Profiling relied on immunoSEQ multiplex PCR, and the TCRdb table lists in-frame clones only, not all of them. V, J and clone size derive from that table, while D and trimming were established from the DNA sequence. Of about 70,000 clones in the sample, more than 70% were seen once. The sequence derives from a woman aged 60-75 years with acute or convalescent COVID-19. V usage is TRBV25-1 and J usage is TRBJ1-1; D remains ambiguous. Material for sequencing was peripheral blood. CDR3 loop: CASSEFSEAFF. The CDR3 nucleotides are TGTGCCAGCAGTGAATTCTCTGAAGCTTTCTTT.